This TCR beta chain was sequenced in a study of response to subunit inactivated influenza vaccine. Study results and caveats: The authors offered the suggestion that each seasonal influenza vaccination recruits few new T cells.

TCRdb re-called the RT-PCR reads through MiXCR, storing one row per CDR3 protein. The data show 450,000 to 600,000 distinct CDR3 sequences, less than 8% seen once. CDR1 SGHRS and CDR2 YFSETQ come from the germline V gene. The CDR3 has 12 amino acids. V lost 0 bases to trimming and J lost 6 bases, with 6 bases between them. This clonotype was seen repeatedly, ten times or more. Its cognate antigen is unknown. This material consisted of PBMCs from blood, taken roughly 24 months after vaccination. The rearrangement uses TRBV5-1 and TRBJ1-2; no clear D gene. The source is a man between 50 and 75 years old who received an inactivated influenza vaccine. Written as DNA, the CDR3 is TGCGCCAGCAGCTTGGCCCTAGATGGCTACACCTTC. Its translation is CASSLALDGYTF. The variable domain in full, completed from reference TRBV5-1 and TRBJ1-2, reads KAGVTQTPRYLIKTRGQQVTLSCSPISGHRSVSWYQQTPGQGLQFLFEYFSETQRNKGNFPGRFSGRQFSNSRSEMNVSTLELGDSALYLCASSLALDGYTFGSGTRLTVV.